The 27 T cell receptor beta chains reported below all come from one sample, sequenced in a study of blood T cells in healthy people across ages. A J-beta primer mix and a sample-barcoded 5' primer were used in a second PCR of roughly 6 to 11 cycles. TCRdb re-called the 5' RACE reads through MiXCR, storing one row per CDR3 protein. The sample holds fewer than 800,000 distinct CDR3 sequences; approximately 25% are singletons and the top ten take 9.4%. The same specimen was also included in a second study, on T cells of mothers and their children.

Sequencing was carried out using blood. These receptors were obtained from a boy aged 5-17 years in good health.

The CDR3 is CASSLVGHQSYEQYF. CDR3 nucleotides: TGTGCCAGCAGCTTGGTGGGACACCAGTCCTACGAGCAGTACTTC. This chain connects TRBV5-6 to TRBJ2-7; tentative D call: TRBD1 (6 bases). The CDR3 contains 15 residues. V was shortened by 0 bases and J by 1 base, with 11 bases between the two germline ends. CDR1 is SGHDT and CDR2 is YYEEEE in the germline V gene. The full variable domain, with the rest looked up from reference TRBV5-6 and TRBJ2-7, is DAGVTQSPTHLIKTRGQQVTLRCSPKSGHDTVSWYQQALGQGPQFIFQYYEEEERQRGNFPDRFSGHQFPNYSSELNVNALLLGDSALYLCASSLVGHQSYEQYFGPGTRLTVT.

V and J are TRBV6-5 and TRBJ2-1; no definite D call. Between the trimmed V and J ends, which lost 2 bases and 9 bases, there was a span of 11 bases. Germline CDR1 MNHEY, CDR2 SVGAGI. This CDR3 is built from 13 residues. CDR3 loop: CASSYGARVEQFF. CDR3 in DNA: TGTGCCAGCAGTTACGGCGCTAGGGTTGAGCAGTTCTTC.

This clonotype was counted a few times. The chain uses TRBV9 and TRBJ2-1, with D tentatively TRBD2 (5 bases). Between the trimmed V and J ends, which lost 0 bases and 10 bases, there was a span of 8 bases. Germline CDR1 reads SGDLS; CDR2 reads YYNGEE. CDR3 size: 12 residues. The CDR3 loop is CASSVAGWEQFF. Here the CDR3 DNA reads TGTGCCAGCAGCGTAGCGGGGTGGGAGCAGTTCTTC.

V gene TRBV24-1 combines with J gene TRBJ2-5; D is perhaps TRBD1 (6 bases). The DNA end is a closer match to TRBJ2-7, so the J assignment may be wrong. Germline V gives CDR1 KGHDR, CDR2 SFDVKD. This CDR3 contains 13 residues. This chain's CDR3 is CATSPRGGYEQYF. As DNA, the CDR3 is TGTGCCACCAGTCCCAGGGGCGGCTACGAGCAGTACTTC.

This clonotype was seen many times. This chain's CDR3 is CASSQVQITGELFF. For the CDR3, the DNA is TGCGCCAGCAGCCAAGTTCAGATCACCGGGGAGCTGTTTTTT. This chain joins TRBV4-3 and TRBJ2-2; D call uncertain. This CDR3 region has 14 residues. V gave up 1 base and J gave up 4 bases, with 7 bases separating them. Germline assignment: CDR1 LGHNA and CDR2 YSLEER.

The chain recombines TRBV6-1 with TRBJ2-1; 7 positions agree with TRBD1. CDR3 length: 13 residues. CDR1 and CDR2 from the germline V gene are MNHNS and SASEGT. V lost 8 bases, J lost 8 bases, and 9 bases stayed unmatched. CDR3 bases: TGTGCCAGCGAAGGCCCAGGGGGTGATGAGCAGTTCTTC. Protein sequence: CASEGPGGDEQFF.

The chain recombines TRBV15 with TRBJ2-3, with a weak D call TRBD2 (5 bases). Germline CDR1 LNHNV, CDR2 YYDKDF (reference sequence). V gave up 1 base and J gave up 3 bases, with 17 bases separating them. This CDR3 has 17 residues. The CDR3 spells CATSRAPPPGSTDTQYF. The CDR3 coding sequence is TGTGCCACCAGCAGAGCGCCCCCCCCGGGAAGTACAGATACGCAGTATTTT. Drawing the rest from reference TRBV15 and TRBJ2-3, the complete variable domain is DAMVIQNPRYQVTQFGKPVTLSCSQTLNHNVMYWYQQKSSQAPKLLFHYYDKDFNNEADTPDNFQSRRPNTSFCFLDIRSPGLGDTAMYLCATSRAPPPGSTDTQYFGPGTRLTVL.

Here the CDR3 reads CASSPRTSGRGETQYF. The CDR3 DNA sequence: TGTGCCAGCAGCCCCCGGACTAGCGGGAGGGGTGAGACCCAGTACTTC. This chain joins TRBV7-2 and TRBJ2-5; 15 nucleotides line up with TRBD2. The J segment lost 5 bases and the V segment lost 5 bases, leaving 6 bases of the junction unmatched. Germline loops: CDR1 SGHTA, CDR2 FQGNSA. CDR3 length: 16 amino acids.

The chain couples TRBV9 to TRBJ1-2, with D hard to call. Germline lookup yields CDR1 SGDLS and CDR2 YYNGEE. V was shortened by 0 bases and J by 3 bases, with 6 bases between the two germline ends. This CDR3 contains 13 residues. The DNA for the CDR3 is TGTGCCAGCAGCGTAGTCGGGGACTATGGCTACACCTTC. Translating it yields CASSVVGDYGYTF.

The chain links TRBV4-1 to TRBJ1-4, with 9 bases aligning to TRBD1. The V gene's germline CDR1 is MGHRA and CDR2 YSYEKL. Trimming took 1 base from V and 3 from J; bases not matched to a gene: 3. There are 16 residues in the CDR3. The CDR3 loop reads CASSQVWTGANEKLFF. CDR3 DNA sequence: TGCGCCAGCAGCCAAGTCTGGACAGGGGCTAATGAAAAACTGTTTTTT.

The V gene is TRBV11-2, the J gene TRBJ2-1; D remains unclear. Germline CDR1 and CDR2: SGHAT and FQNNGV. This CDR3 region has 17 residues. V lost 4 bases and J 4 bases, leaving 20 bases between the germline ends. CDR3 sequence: CASSYETTAYIYNEQFF. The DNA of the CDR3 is TGTGCCAGCAGCTACGAGACCACAGCGTATATTTACAATGAGCAGTTCTTC.

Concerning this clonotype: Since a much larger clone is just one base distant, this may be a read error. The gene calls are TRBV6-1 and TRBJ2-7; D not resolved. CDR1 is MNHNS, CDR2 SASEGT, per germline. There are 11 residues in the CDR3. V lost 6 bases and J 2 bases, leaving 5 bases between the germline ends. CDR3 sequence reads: CASRLTYEQYF. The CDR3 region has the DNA TGTGCCAGCAGGTTAACCTACGAGCAGTACTTC.

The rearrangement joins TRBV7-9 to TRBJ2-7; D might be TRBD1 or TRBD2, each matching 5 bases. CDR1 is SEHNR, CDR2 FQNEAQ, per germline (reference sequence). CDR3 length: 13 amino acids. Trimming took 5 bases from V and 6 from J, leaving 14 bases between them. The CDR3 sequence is CASSPGAGGEQYF. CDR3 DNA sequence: TGTGCCAGCAGCCCCGGGGCTGGTGGCGAGCAGTACTTC.

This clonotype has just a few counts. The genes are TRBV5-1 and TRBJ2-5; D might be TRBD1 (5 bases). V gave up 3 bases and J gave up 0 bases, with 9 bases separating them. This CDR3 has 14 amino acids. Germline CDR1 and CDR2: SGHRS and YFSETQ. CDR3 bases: TGCGCCAGCAGCTGGGGCGGCAACCAAGAGACCCAGTACTTC. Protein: CASSWGGNQETQYF.

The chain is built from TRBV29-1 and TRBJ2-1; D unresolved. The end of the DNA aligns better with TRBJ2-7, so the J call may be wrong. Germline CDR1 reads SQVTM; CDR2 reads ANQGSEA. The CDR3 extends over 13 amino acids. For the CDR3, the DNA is TGCAGCGTTGAAAGCGCAACTCAGAACGAGCAGTACTTC. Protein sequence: CSVESATQNEQYF.

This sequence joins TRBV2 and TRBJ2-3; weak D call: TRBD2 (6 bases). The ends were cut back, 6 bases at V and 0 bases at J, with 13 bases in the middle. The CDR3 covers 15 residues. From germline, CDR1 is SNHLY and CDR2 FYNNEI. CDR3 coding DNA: TGTGCCAGCAGCGCCACCGGGACTAGCACAGATACGCAGTATTTT. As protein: CASSATGTSTDTQYF.

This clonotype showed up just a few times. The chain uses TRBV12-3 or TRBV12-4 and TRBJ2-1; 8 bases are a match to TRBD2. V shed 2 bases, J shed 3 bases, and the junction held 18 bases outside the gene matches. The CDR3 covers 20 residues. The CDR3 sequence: CASSLRVGRGGDTIYNEQFF. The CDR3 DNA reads TGTGCCAGCAGTTTAAGAGTAGGTCGGGGGGGTGACACAATCTACAATGAGCAGTTCTTC.

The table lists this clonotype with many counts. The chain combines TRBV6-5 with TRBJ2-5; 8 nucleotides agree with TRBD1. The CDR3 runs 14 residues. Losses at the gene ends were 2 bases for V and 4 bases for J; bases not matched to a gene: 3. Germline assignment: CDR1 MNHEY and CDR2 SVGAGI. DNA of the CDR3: TGTGCCAGCAGTTACCTCACAGGGGGAGAGACCCAGTACTTC. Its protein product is CASSYLTGGETQYF.

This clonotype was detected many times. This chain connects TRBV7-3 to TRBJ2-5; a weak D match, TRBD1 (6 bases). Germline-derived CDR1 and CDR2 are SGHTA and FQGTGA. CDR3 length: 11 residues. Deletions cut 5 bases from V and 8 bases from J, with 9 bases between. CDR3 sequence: CASSQGQTQYF. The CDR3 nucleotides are TGTGCCAGCAGCCAGGGACAAACCCAGTACTTC.

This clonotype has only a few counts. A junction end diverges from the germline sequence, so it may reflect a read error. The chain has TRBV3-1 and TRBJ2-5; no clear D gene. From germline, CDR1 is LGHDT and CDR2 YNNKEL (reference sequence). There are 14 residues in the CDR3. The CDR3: CASSHSPFLNKLFF. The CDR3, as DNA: TGTGCCAGCAGCCATTCTCCATTCTTAAACAAGCTGTTCTTC.

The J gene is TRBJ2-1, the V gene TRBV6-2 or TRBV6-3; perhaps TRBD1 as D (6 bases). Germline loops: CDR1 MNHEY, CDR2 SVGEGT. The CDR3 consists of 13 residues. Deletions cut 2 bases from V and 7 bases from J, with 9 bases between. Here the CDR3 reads CASSYKGENEQFF. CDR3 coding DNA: TGTGCCAGCAGTTACAAGGGGGAGAATGAGCAGTTCTTC.

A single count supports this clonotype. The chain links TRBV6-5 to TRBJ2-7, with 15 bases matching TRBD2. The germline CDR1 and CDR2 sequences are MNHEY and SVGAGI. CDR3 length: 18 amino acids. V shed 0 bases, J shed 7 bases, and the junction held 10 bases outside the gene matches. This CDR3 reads CASSYSGTSGGSHVEQYF. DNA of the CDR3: TGTGCCAGCAGTTACTCCGGGACTAGCGGGGGGTCCCATGTGGAGCAGTACTTC.

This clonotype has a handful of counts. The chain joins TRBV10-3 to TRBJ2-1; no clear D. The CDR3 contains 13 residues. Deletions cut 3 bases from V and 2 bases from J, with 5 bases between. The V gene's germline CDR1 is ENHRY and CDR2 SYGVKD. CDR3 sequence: CAISDPPYNEQFF. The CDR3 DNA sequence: TGTGCCATCAGTGACCCGCCCTACAATGAGCAGTTCTTC.

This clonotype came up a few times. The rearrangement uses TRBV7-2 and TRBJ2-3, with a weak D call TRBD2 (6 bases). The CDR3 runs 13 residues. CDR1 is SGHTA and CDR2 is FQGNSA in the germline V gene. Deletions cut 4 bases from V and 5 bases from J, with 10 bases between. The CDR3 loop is CASSSTEGDTQYF. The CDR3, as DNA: TGTGCCAGCAGCTCGACGGAGGGAGATACGCAGTATTTT.

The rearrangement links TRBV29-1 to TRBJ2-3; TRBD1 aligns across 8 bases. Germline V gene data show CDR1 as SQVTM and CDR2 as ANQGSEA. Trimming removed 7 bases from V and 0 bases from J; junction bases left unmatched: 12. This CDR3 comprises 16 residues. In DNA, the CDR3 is TGCAGCGCCGCAGGGGGCGATGGTCTAAGCACAGATACGCAGTATTTT. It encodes CSAAGGDGLSTDTQYF.

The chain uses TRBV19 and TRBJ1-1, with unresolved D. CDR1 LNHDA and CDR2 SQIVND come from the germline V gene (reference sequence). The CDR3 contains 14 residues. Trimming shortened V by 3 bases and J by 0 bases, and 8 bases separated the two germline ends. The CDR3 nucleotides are TGTGCCAGTAGTATTAGTGAGGTGAACACTGAAGCTTTCTTT. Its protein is CASSISEVNTEAFF. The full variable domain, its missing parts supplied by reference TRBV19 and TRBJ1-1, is DGGITQSPKYLFRKEGQNVTLSCEQNLNHDAMYWYRQDPGQGLRLIYYSQIVNDFQKGDIAEGYSVSREKKESFPLTVTSAQKNPTAFYLCASSISEVNTEAFFGQGTRLTVV.

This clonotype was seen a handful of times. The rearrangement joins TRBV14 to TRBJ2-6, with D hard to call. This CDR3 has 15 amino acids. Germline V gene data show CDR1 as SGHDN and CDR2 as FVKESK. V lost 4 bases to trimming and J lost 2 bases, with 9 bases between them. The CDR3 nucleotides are TGTGCCAGCAGCCCAAAGAGGCCTGGGGCCAACGTCCTGACTTTC. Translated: CASSPKRPGANVLTF.